This TCR beta chain was retrieved from a study of beta chain features in type 1 diabetes (dated by TCRdb to the late 2010s). In the study overall: Mean age, gender distribution, total cell number and subset yield did not differ between patients and healthy donors. A total of just under 110,000,000 sorted cells were examined across all samples, and RNA yield correlated strongly with the number of cells per subset. In the study, recently diagnosed type 1 diabetes patients and matched healthy donors were compared on the TCRB repertoires of their sorted circulating CD4+ T cell subsets. Regulatory and stem cell-like memory subsets were isolated from only 8 patients and roughly eight healthy donors, whereas naive and central memory subsets came from all 30 or so donors. Overall study outcomes, separate from this receptor: Type 1 diabetes patients showed a moderate but significant shortening of TCRB CDR3 length in all four CD4+ subsets. Naive, central memory and regulatory TCRB repertoires appeared to be more similar among patients than among healthy donors. Shorter templates might be favored by PCR, yet because patient and control samples were amplified and corrected together, any such skew would affect both groups equally. HLA sub-analyses involved small numbers of individuals, so any influence of HLA type on TCRB rearrangement remained unresolved. Because cDNA was sequenced instead of genomic DNA, highly expressing activated cells could be over-represented, though the groups showed no difference in activation or CD3 levels. At VDJ recombination sites, patients with type 1 diabetes made fewer insertions and deleted more nucleotides, a pattern implying thymic rearrangement abnormalities.

The CDR3 contains 15 residues, cysteine and phenylalanine counted. Here the CDR3 DNA is all that survives: 45 bases in frame from base 1. From the germline V gene, CDR1 is SGHDT and CDR2 is YYEEEE. Trimming leaves V shorter by 3 bases and J shorter by 4 bases, with the junction holding 6 bases beyond the gene matches. Each donor gave one peripheral blood draw, roughly 110 mL on average, collected into heparinised tubes. Naive, central memory, regulatory and stem cell-like memory CD4+ T cells were sorted on a BD FACSAria II using a panel including CD45RO, CCR7, CD25, CD127, CD95 and CD27. A purity above 95% was achieved for all sorted populations. PBMCs were separated immediately by Lymphoprep density gradient centrifugation and were stained directly, without being cultured. Samples were stained and sorted in pairs, with one healthy donor and one patient per experiment, so that batch effects were minimized.

This clone appeared a few times. Its antigen remains undetermined. Per-base quality was not reported, and no clone a single base away is much larger than it. The entire amount of isolated RNA was reverse transcribed using the High Capacity cDNA Reverse Transcription Kit, so the sequenced TCRB transcripts were expressed ones. Deep immunoSEQ sequencing was performed on naive, central memory and regulatory T cell samples, with an average of roughly 4 million total reads per sample. Sorted cells were lysed in RLT buffer and RNA was extracted with DNase-treated RNeasy Micro or Mini kits, depending on cell number. Each cell subset was processed separately to prevent cross-contamination, with patient and healthy donor samples processed together. TCRB sequences were amplified from cDNA with the immunoSEQ multiplex PCR, producing 87-bp fragments spanning the CDR3 region. Sequencing of the amplicons was performed on the Illumina HiSeq platform. The published analysis was carried out like this. PCR bias was computationally corrected using synthetic template baselines, reads within Hamming distance 2 were collapsed, and singletons that could not be merged were discarded. By aligning reads against IMGT, V, D and J genes, CDR3 length, and insertions or deletions at six rearrangement sites were assigned. Within each subset, clonotype counts were normalized to the number of sorted cells before true diversity and Gini coefficients were calculated with the tcR R package. Repertoire sharing was quantified using the overlap coefficient calculated on TCRB nucleotide sequences. Out-of-frame TCRB sequences from naive cells were analyzed as a proxy for the pre-selection repertoire. Not all clones reach the TCRdb copy of this immuneACCESS table, which keeps in-frame sequences only. Checked studies attribute under half of the gap to unresolved V genes and leave the rest unexplained. D and trimming come from the DNA, and the V and J calls and clone size come from that table. The sample table lists about 240,000 clones, over 11% of them with a count of one. 0.019% of the sample is held by the ten biggest clonotypes.

Here the chain combines TRBV5-6 and TRBJ2-5, with 10 bases matching TRBD1. The sequenced sample was naive CD4+ T cells from blood. This specimen's cell subset or site label, interpreted: true naive CD4+ T cells. The TCR originated in a man aged 30 to 45 with type 1 diabetes. This receptor carries the CDR3 CASSYGQGVGETQYF. The nucleotide sequence is given as TGTGCCAGCAGCTACGGACAGGGGGTAGGAGAGACCCAGTACTTC.